The following is a T cell receptor beta chain sequence with its context. The antigen remains undetermined. Primers included in the PCR were 60 Vbeta and 13 Jbeta primers. The protocol was immunoSEQ multiplex PCR, while the TCRdb copy is restricted to in-frame clones and leaves out a portion. The sample yields 140,000 to 150,000 clones, approximately 76% seen once. This entry is derived from a study of cytomegalovirus exposure and HLA in healthy donors. Study results and caveats: Rarity marked most TCR sequences, yet some public TCRs occurred in many donors. Among TCR beta chains, those listed as cytomegalovirus-associated numbered some 170.

The junction had 7 bases not matched to a gene; V was cut back by 5 bases and J by 0 bases. Per the germline V gene, CDR1 is MNHEY and CDR2 is SMNVEV (reference sequence). The CDR3 has 17 amino acids. Sequencing was carried out using PBMCs. V and J are TRBV27 and TRBJ1-6, with 7 bases fitting TRBD1. The receptor's source is a middle-aged man in good health and CMV-seronegative. CDR3 nucleotides: TGTGCCAGCAGTCCCCTGGGACAGAGCTCCTATAATTCACCCCTCCACTTT. Protein: CASSPLGQSSYNSPLHF.